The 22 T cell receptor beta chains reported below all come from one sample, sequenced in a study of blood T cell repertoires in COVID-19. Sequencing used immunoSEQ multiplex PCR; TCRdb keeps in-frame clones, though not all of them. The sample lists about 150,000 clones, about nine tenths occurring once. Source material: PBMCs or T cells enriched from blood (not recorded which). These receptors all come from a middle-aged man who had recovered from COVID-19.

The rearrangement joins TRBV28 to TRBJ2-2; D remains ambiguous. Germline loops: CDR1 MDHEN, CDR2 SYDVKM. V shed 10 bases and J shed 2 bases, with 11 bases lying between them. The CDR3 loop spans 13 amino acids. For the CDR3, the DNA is TGTGCCAACCAGGAACACAACACCGGGGAGCTGTTTTTT. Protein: CANQEHNTGELFF.

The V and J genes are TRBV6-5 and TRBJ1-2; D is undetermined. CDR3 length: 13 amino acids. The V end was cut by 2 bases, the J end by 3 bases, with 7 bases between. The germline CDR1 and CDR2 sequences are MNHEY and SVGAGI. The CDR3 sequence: CASSYGQHYGYTF. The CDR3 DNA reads TGTGCCAGCAGTTACGGGCAGCACTATGGCTACACCTTC.

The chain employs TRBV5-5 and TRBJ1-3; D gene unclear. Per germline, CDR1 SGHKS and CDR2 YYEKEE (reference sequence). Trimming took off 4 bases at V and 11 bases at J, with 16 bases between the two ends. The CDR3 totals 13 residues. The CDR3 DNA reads TGTGCCAGCAGCCTCGCCGGTGCCGGGGCCATATATTTT. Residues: CASSLAGAGAIYF.

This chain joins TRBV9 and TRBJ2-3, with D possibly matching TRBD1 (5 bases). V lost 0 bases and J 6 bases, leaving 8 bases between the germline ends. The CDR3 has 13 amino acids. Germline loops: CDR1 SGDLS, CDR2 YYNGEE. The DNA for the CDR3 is TGTGCCAGCAGCGTAGGGACAAGGGATACGCAGTATTTT. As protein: CASSVGTRDTQYF.

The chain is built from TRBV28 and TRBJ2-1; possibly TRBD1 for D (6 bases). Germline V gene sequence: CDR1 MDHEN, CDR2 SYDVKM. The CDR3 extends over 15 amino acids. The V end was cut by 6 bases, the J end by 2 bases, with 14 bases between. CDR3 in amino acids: CASSTRGSTYNEQFF. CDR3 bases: TGTGCCAGCAGCACTAGGGGGTCTACCTACAATGAGCAGTTCTTC.

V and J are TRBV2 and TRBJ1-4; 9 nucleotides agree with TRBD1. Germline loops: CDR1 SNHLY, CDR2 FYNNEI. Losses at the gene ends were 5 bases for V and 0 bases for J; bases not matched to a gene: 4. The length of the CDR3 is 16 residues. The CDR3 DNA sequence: TGTGCCAGCAGTATGACAGGGGGTACAACTAATGAAAAACTGTTTTTT. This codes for CASSMTGGTTNEKLFF.

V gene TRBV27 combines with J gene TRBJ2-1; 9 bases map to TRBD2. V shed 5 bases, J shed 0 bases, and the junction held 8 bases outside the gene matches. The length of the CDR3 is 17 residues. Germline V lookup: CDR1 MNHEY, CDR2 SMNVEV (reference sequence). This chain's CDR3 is CASSPYNSGGSYNEQFF. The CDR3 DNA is TGTGCCAGCAGTCCATACAATAGCGGGGGCTCCTACAATGAGCAGTTCTTC.

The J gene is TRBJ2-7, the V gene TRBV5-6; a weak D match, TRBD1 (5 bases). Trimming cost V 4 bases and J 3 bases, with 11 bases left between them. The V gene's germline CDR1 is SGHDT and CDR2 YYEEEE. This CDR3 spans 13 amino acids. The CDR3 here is CASSRGDNYEQYF. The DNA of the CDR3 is TGTGCCAGCAGCAGGGGCGATAACTACGAGCAGTACTTC.

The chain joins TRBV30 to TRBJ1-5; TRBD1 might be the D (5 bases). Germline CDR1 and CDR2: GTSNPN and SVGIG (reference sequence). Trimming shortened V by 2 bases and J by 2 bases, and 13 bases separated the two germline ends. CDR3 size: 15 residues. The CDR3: CAWSPQVMRNQPQHF. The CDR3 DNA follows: TGTGCCTGGAGTCCACAGGTGATGCGCAATCAGCCCCAGCATTTT. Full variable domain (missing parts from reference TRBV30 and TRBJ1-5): SQTIHQWPATLVQPVGSPLSLECTVEGTSNPNLYWYRQAAGRGLQLLFYSVGIGQISSEVPQNLSASRPQDRQFILSSKKLLLSDSGFYLCAWSPQVMRNQPQHFGDGTRLSIL.

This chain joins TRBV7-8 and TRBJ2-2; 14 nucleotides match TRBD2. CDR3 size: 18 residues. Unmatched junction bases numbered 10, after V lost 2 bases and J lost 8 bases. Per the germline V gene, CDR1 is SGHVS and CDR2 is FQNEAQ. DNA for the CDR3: TGTGCCAGCAGCTTAACCGCCGGGACTAGCGGGAGCAGAGGGGAGCTGTTTTTT. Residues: CASSLTAGTSGSRGELFF.

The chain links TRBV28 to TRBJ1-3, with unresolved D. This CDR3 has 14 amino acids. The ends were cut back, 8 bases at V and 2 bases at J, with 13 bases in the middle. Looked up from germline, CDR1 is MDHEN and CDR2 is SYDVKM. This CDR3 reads CASVPGNTGNTIYF. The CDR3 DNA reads TGTGCCAGCGTTCCGGGAAACACTGGAAACACCATATATTTT. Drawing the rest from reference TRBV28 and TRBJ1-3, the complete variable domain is DVKVTQSSRYLVKRTGEKVFLECVQDMDHENMFWYRQDPGLGLRLIYFSYDVKMKEKGDIPEGYSVSREKKERFSLILESASTNQTSMYLCASVPGNTGNTIYFGEGSWLTVV.

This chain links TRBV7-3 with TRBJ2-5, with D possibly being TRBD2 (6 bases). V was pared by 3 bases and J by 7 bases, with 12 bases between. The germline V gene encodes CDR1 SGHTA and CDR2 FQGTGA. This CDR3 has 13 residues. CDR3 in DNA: TGTGCCAGCAGCTTGACGGGGGTCGGGACCCAGTACTTC. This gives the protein CASSLTGVGTQYF.

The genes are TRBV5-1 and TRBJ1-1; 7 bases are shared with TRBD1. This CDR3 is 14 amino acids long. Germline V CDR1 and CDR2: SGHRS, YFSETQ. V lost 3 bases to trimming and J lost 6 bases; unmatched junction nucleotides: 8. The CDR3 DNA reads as TGCGCCAGCAGCTCGACAGGGAAATTCGCTGAAGCTTTCTTT. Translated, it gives CASSSTGKFAEAFF.

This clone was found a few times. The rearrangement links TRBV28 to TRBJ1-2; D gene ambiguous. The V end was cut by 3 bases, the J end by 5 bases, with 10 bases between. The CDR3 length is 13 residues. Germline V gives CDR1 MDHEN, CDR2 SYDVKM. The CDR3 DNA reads TGTGCCAGCAGTTTGCCTAAGTCTTATGGCTACACCTTC. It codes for CASSLPKSYGYTF.

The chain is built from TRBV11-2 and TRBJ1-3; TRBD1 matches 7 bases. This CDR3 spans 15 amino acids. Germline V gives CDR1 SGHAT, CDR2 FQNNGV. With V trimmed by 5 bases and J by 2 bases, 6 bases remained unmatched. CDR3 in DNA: TGTGCCAGCAGCCGGACCGGGACAGCTGGAAACACCATATATTTT. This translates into CASSRTGTAGNTIYF.

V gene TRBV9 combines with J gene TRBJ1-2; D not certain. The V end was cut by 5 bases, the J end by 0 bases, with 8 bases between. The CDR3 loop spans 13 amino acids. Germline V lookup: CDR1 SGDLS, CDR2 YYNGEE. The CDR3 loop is CASSDTANYGYTF. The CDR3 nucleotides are TGTGCCAGCAGTGACACAGCTAACTATGGCTACACCTTC.

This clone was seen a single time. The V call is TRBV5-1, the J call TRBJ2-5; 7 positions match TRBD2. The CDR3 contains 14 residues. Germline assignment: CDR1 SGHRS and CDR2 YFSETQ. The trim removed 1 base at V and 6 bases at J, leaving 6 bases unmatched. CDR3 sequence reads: CASSLLTSEKTQYF. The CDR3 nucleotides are TGCGCCAGCAGCTTGCTTACTAGCGAGAAGACCCAGTACTTC.

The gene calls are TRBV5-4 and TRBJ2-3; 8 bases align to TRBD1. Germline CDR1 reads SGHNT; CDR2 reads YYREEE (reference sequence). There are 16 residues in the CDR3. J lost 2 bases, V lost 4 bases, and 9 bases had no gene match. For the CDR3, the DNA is TGTGCCAGCAGCCCCCGGACAGGGCGGGACACAGATACGCAGTATTTT. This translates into CASSPRTGRDTDTQYF.

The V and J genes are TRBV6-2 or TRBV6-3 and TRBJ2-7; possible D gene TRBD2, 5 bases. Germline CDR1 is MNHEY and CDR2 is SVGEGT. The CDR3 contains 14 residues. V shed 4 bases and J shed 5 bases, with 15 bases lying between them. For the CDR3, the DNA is TGTGCCAGCAGTTCCGGAGGAGGTTTGAACGAGCAGTACTTC. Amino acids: CASSSGGGLNEQYF.

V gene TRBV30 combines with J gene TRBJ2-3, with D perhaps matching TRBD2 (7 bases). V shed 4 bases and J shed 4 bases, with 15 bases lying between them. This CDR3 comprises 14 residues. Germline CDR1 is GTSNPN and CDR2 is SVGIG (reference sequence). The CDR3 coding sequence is TGTGCCTGGACCGAGGGGGGGGCCCCAGATACGCAGTATTTT. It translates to CAWTEGGAPDTQYF.

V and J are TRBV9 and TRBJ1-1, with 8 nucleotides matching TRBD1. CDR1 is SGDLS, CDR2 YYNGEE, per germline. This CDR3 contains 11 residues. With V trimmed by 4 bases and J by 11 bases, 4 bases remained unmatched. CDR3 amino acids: CASSPGGAAFF. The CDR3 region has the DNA TGTGCCAGCAGCCCAGGGGGCGCGGCTTTCTTT.

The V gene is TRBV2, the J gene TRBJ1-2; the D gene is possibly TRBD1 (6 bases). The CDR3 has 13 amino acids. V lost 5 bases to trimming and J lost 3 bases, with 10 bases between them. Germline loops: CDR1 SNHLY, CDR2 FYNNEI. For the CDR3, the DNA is TGTGCCAGCAGTCCGGGGGGCGACTATGGCTACACCTTC. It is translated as CASSPGGDYGYTF.